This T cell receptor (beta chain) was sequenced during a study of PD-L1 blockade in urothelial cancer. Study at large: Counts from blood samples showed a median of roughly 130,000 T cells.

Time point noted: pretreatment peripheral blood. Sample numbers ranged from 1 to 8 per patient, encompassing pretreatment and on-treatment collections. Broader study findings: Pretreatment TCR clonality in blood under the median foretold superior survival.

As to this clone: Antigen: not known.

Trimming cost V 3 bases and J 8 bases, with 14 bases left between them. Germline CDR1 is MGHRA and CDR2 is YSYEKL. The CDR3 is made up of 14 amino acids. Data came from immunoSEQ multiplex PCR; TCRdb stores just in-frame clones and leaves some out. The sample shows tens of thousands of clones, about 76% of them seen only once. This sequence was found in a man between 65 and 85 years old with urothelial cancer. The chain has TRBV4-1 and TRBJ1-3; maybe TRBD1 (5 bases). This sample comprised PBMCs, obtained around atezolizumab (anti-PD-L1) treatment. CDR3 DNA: TGCGCCAGCAGCCAGGGACTTGGCGGGGACACCATATATTTT. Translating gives CASSQGLGGDTIYF.